Listed here are 13 T cell receptor beta chains from one sample, sequenced in a study of T cells in Graves' hyperthyroidism and ophthalmopathy. Amplified regions were TCR beta CDR3 sequences from RNA transcripts. Carried out on the TCR CDR3, a first-round RT-PCR used the HTBI primer set. One entry per CDR3 protein results from TCRdb running MiXCR on the multiplex PCR reads. Here the sample spans approximately 330,000 distinct CDR3 sequences, 15% to 20% being singletons. Sequences were obtained from blood. The receptors derive from a woman between 45 and 60 years old with Graves' hyperthyroidism.

This clonotype has just a few counts. The gene calls are TRBV28 and TRBJ2-2; D perhaps matches TRBD1 (6 bases). The CDR3 extends over 14 amino acids. V dropped 2 bases and J dropped 7 bases, with 11 bases sitting between them. CDR1 and CDR2 from the germline V gene are MDHEN and SYDVKM. The CDR3 DNA reads as TGTGCCAGCAGTTTACCAGGGGCCAGCGGGGAGCTGTTTTTT. This translates into CASSLPGASGELFF. Combining the CDR3 with reference TRBV28 and TRBJ2-2 gives the whole variable domain DVKVTQSSRYLVKRTGEKVFLECVQDMDHENMFWYRQDPGLGLRLIYFSYDVKMKEKGDIPEGYSVSREKKERFSLILESASTNQTSMYLCASSLPGASGELFFGEGSRLTVL.

A few counts support this clonotype. The J gene is TRBJ2-3, the V gene TRBV12-3 or TRBV12-4, with 10 bases fitting TRBD2. The CDR3 extends over 18 amino acids. V lost 1 base, J lost 0 bases, and 7 bases stayed unmatched. The CDR3: CASSLGDGLAESTDTQYF. The CDR3 coding sequence is TGTGCCAGCAGTTTAGGAGATGGACTAGCGGAAAGCACAGATACGCAGTATTTT.

There are a few counts of this clonotype. The rearrangement joins TRBV29-1 to TRBJ2-7, with 8 bases aligning to TRBD2. CDR1 and CDR2 (germline): SQVTM, ANQGSEA. The CDR3 consists of 14 residues. The CDR3 is CKNRGGPSSYEQYF. DNA of the CDR3: TGCAAGAATCGGGGGGGGCCGAGCTCCTACGAGCAGTACTTC.

This sequence joins TRBV6-1 and TRBJ2-1; 9 nucleotides line up with TRBD2. V lost 8 bases and J lost 6; bases outside the gene matches: 5. The CDR3 is 13 residues long. Germline CDR1 is MNHNS and CDR2 is SASEGT. CDR3 bases: TGTGCCAGCCTGCGCGGGAGGGGCAATGAGCAGTTCTTC. It translates to CASLRGRGNEQFF.

This clonotype was seen ten or more times. This chain uses TRBV5-1 with TRBJ1-1, with D unclear. Germline values: CDR1 SGHRS, CDR2 YFSETQ. The CDR3 is made up of 13 amino acids. Deletions cut 0 bases from V and 9 bases from J, with 12 bases between. In DNA, the CDR3 is TGCGCCAGCAGCTTGGGAACGAGCGAAAAAGCTTTCTTT. Its translation: CASSLGTSEKAFF.

This clonotype has a count of ten or more. This sequence joins TRBV7-9 and TRBJ2-1; 10 positions agree with TRBD2. The length of the CDR3 is 16 residues. Per the germline V gene, CDR1 is SEHNR and CDR2 is FQNEAQ (reference sequence). V dropped 5 bases and J dropped 6; count of bases not matched to a gene: 10. The CDR3 reads CASSPPLVAGGNEQFF. The CDR3 bases are TGTGCCAGCAGCCCCCCTTTGGTAGCGGGGGGCAATGAGCAGTTCTTC.

As regards this clonotype: A single base separates this from a much larger clone, so it may be a read error. The chain has TRBV6-5 and TRBJ2-5, with 14 bases aligning to TRBD2. Germline CDR1 reads MNHEY; CDR2 reads SVGAGI. The CDR3 runs 18 residues. Written as DNA, the CDR3 is TGTGTCAGCAGTTTCGGGACTAGCGGGGGACCGTACCAAGAGACCCAGTACTTC. Its translation is CVSSFGTSGGPYQETQYF.

V usage is TRBV6-2 or TRBV6-3 and J usage is TRBJ2-3; D gene unclear. The CDR3 contains 15 residues. Germline assignment: CDR1 MNHEY and CDR2 SVGEGT. Trimming shortened V by 4 bases and J by 4 bases, and 15 bases separated the two germline ends. The CDR3 region has the DNA TGTGCCAGCAGTTCGCCGAAGGCGCCTCCAGATACGCAGTATTTT. This encodes CASSSPKAPPDTQYF.

The chain employs TRBV6-1 and TRBJ2-1, with TRBD2 identical over 15 bases. The CDR3 consists of 16 residues. Germline trimming cut 8 bases from V and 4 bases from J; bases unmatched to any gene: 6. Per the germline V gene, CDR1 is MNHNS and CDR2 is SASEGT. CDR3 amino acids: CASGLAGGRSYNEQFF. The CDR3 DNA sequence: TGTGCCAGCGGACTAGCGGGAGGGAGATCTTACAATGAGCAGTTCTTC.

Ten or more counts support this clonotype. The rearrangement uses TRBV7-8 and TRBJ2-1, with 9 bases identical to TRBD2. The V gene end was trimmed by 4 bases and the J gene end by 5 bases; junction bases not matched to a gene: 18. CDR1 is SGHVS, CDR2 FQNEAQ, per germline. The CDR3 is 19 amino acids. The CDR3 loop is CASSSELYRGGGANNEQFF. Here the CDR3 DNA reads TGTGCCAGCAGCTCAGAGTTGTATCGAGGCGGGGGGGCAAACAATGAGCAGTTCTTC.

The rearrangement uses TRBV6-1 and TRBJ1-2, with 9 bases identical to TRBD1. Germline V gene sequence: CDR1 MNHNS, CDR2 SASEGT. V was pared by 6 bases and J by 5 bases, with 7 bases of the junction left unmatched. The CDR3 length is 14 residues. The CDR3 loop is CASRRPGQGYGYTF. The DNA for the CDR3 is TGTGCCAGCAGGCGACCGGGACAGGGTTATGGCTACACCTTC.

This chain links TRBV2 with TRBJ2-5, with 8 nucleotides matching TRBD1. Trimming took 6 bases from V and 4 from J; bases not matched to a gene: 7. This CDR3 contains 14 residues. The germline V gene has CDR1 SNHLY and CDR2 FYNNEI. CDR3 sequence: CASSGQGGIETQYF. For the CDR3, the DNA is TGTGCCAGCAGCGGACAGGGTGGGATAGAGACCCAGTACTTC.

This clonotype was found many times. The chain has TRBV27 and TRBJ2-1; TRBD2 matches at 9 bases. The germline V gene has CDR1 MNHEY and CDR2 SMNVEV (reference sequence). The junction had 20 bases not matched to a gene; V was cut back by 5 bases and J by 0 bases. The CDR3 runs to 21 residues. The CDR3: CASSRKGGGGLSGSSYNEQFF. Written as DNA, the CDR3 is TGTGCCAGCAGTCGAAAGGGAGGGGGCGGGCTTAGCGGGAGCTCCTACAATGAGCAGTTCTTC.